The 18 T cell receptor beta chains reported below all come from one sample, sequenced in a study of blood T cell repertoires in COVID-19. The table came from immunoSEQ multiplex PCR; TCRdb's copy has only in-frame clones and leaves some out. The sample records under 200,000 clones, about 85% being singletons. Sequenced material: peripheral blood. The receptor source for this set is a woman older than 75 in a cohort sampled during active or convalescent COVID-19.

This chain links TRBV7-9 with TRBJ2-1, with 7 bases lining up with TRBD2. Losses at the gene ends were 2 bases for V and 3 bases for J; bases not matched to a gene: 4. CDR1 and CDR2 (germline): SEHNR, FQNEAQ (reference sequence). The CDR3 has 15 residues. The CDR3 DNA sequence: TGTGCCAGCAGCTTAACGGCGGGGGACTACAATGAGCAGTTCTTC. It yields the protein CASSLTAGDYNEQFF.

This chain links TRBV28 with TRBJ1-2; 7 positions match TRBD1. From germline, CDR1 is MDHEN and CDR2 SYDVKM. The CDR3 is 13 residues long. The V segment lost 5 bases and the J segment 3 bases; nucleotides outside the gene matches: 3. The CDR3 is CASSPTGDYGYTF. CDR3 nucleotides: TGTGCCAGCAGTCCAACAGGGGACTATGGCTACACCTTC.

This chain uses TRBV2 with TRBJ2-2, with a weak D call TRBD2 (6 bases). CDR1 and CDR2 from the germline V gene are SNHLY and FYNNEI. The CDR3 is 13 residues long. V lost 7 bases and J lost 7, with 13 bases in between. In DNA form, the CDR3 reads TGTGCCAGCACGGGGGATGGAGTCGGGGAGCTGTTTTTT. This encodes CASTGDGVGELFF. Full variable domain (remainder filled in from reference TRBV2 and TRBJ2-2): EPEVTQTPSHQVTQMGQEVILRCVPISNHLYFYWYRQILGQKVEFLVSFYNNEISEKSEIFDDQFSVERPDGSNFTLKIRSTKLEDSAMYFCASTGDGVGELFFGEGSRLTVL.

The rearrangement joins TRBV18 to TRBJ1-2; tentatively, D is TRBD1 (5 bases). This CDR3 is built from 14 residues. In germline, CDR1 is KGHSH, CDR2 LQKENI. V was pared by 2 bases and J by 3 bases, with 10 bases between. The CDR3 is CASSPGGVDYGYTF. DNA for the CDR3: TGTGCCAGCTCACCAGGAGGGGTGGACTATGGCTACACCTTC.

The rearrangement uses TRBV5-1 and TRBJ1-1; 9 nucleotides line up with TRBD1. V was pared by 2 bases and J by 6 bases, with 2 bases of the junction left unmatched. The CDR3 is made up of 13 amino acids. The V gene's germline CDR1 is SGHRS and CDR2 YFSETQ. CDR3: CASSLDRGAEAFF. CDR3 nucleotides: TGCGCCAGCAGCTTAGACAGGGGGGCTGAAGCTTTCTTT.

The genes are TRBV7-2 and TRBJ1-4; 9 bases align to TRBD1. This CDR3 spans 19 amino acids. V lost 5 bases to trimming and J lost 3 bases; unmatched junction nucleotides: 16. Germline lookup yields CDR1 SGHTA and CDR2 FQGNSA. Here the CDR3 DNA reads TGTGCCAGCAGCAAGGGGTTCCCGGGACAGGGTTTGGCTAATGAAAAACTGTTTTTT. This translates into CASSKGFPGQGLANEKLFF. Full variable domain (rest looked up from reference TRBV7-2 and TRBJ1-4): GAGVSQSPSNKVTEKGKDVELRCDPISGHTALYWYRQSLGQGLEFLIYFQGNSAPDKSGLPSDRFSAERTGGSVSTLTIQRTQQEDSAVYLCASSKGFPGQGLANEKLFFGSGTQLSVL.

This clone showed up just a few times. The V and J genes are TRBV19 and TRBJ1-1, with a tentative D call TRBD1 (6 bases). Germline lookup yields CDR1 LNHDA and CDR2 SQIVND (reference sequence). The CDR3 has 13 amino acids. V lost 9 bases, J lost 1 base, and 12 bases lay in between. This CDR3 is CASGRGANTEAFF. CDR3 bases: TGTGCCAGCGGCAGGGGAGCGAACACTGAAGCTTTCTTT.

The chain couples TRBV10-1 to TRBJ1-2, with D unresolved. The CDR3 length is 13 residues. The germline CDR1 and CDR2 sequences are WNHNN and SYGVQD (reference sequence). The V end was cut by 0 bases, the J end by 4 bases, with 6 bases between. The CDR3 here is CASSESRFYGYTF. The CDR3 DNA sequence: TGCGCCAGCAGTGAGTCCAGGTTCTATGGCTACACCTTC.

The chain is built from TRBV6-1 and TRBJ1-6; maybe TRBD1 (6 bases). Trimming shortened V by 2 bases and J by 7 bases, and 12 bases separated the two germline ends. This CDR3 region has 15 residues. Looked up from germline, CDR1 is MNHNS and CDR2 is SASEGT. The CDR3 loop is CASSELVRGNSPLHF. The CDR3 DNA follows: TGTGCCAGCAGTGAACTTGTTAGGGGGAATTCACCCCTCCACTTT.

This chain uses TRBV11-2 with TRBJ2-4, with D possibly TRBD1 on 7 matching bases. The V gene lost 3 bases and the J gene lost 8 bases, with 11 bases spanning the gap. Looked up from germline, CDR1 is SGHAT and CDR2 is FQNNGV. This CDR3 contains 13 residues. The CDR3 DNA reads as TGTGCCAGCAGCTTTCAGGGGGGAGACATTCAGTACTTC. Translating it yields CASSFQGGDIQYF.

This chain links TRBV19 with TRBJ2-7; TRBD2 aligns across 13 bases. V shed 4 bases and J 5 bases; nucleotides not matched to a gene: 8. This CDR3 contains 16 residues. CDR1 is LNHDA and CDR2 is SQIVND in the germline V gene (reference sequence). For the CDR3, the DNA is TGTGCCAGTAGTACCCAACTAGCGGGGGGGCTCGACGAGCAGTACTTC. Translated, it gives CASSTQLAGGLDEQYF.

The chain combines TRBV9 with TRBJ2-2, with a weak D call TRBD1 (6 bases). V was trimmed by 1 base and J by 4 bases, leaving 14 bases between them. This CDR3 is 16 amino acids long. Germline CDR1 reads SGDLS; CDR2 reads YYNGEE. As DNA, the CDR3 is TGTGCCAGCAGCGTATTGGGGGCCGCGGTCACCGGGGAGCTGTTTTTT. This sequence encodes CASSVLGAAVTGELFF.

V gene TRBV27 combines with J gene TRBJ2-2, with TRBD1 identical over 7 bases. CDR3 length: 15 residues. V gave up 6 bases and J gave up 4 bases; unmatched junction bases: 8. The germline gives CDR1 MNHEY, CDR2 SMNVEV (reference sequence). The CDR3 loop reads CASSLRQGRTGELFF. The CDR3 DNA follows: TGTGCCAGCAGCCTCAGACAGGGCCGCACCGGGGAGCTGTTTTTT.

This clone was seen only once. The chain recombines TRBV21-1 with TRBJ2-5; the D call in the table, TRBD2, was not verified against the DNA. TRBV21-1 is an annotated pseudogene. CDR3 length equals 23 residues. CDR3: CASSKSASGRSALTGEPWETQYF. DNA of the CDR3: TGTGCCAGCAGCAAATCGGCTAGCGGGAGATCTGCCCTTACAGGGGAACCGTGGGAGACCCAGTACTTC.

The chain joins TRBV29-1 to TRBJ2-1, with D perhaps matching TRBD2 (5 bases). The CDR3 is made up of 14 amino acids. Between the trimmed V and J ends, which lost 8 bases and 3 bases, there was a span of 17 bases. Germline V CDR1 and CDR2: SQVTM, ANQGSEA. The CDR3 region is CSHTRLRGYNEQFF. In DNA, the CDR3 is TGCAGCCACACTAGGCTGAGAGGCTACAATGAGCAGTTCTTC.

The chain recombines TRBV10-3 with TRBJ2-7, with D possibly TRBD1 on 5 matching bases. Between the trimmed V and J ends, which lost 2 bases and 0 bases, there was a span of 5 bases. Germline CDR1 reads ENHRY; CDR2 reads SYGVKD. The CDR3 spans 13 residues. DNA of the CDR3: TGTGCCATCAGTGAGAGGGGCTCCTACGAGCAGTACTTC. Amino acid sequence: CAISERGSYEQYF.

The genes are TRBV14 and TRBJ1-2, with TRBD1 matching over 7 bases. Germline V gene lookup returns CDR1 SGHDN and CDR2 FVKESK. V was clipped by 1 base and J by 2 bases; unmatched bases: 1. This CDR3 contains 14 residues. CDR3 loop: CASSQATGNYGYTF. CDR3 DNA sequence: TGTGCCAGCAGCCAAGCGACAGGGAACTATGGCTACACCTTC.

This chain connects TRBV5-4 to TRBJ2-2, with D perhaps TRBD2 (5 bases). The ends were cut back, 0 bases at V and 6 bases at J, with 9 bases in the middle. Germline V CDR1 and CDR2: SGHNT, YYREEE (reference sequence). This CDR3 contains 14 residues. CDR3 coding DNA: TGTGCCAGCAGCTTGGATATGAGGGCCGGGGAGCTGTTTTTT. This codes for CASSLDMRAGELFF.